This TCR beta chain comes out of a study of T cell clones after liver transplantation. Study context: Patients counted as tolerant after at least one year off all immunosuppression, enzymes not exceeding twice normal. Findings of the study overall: A larger donor-reactive than third-party decline suggested partial antigen-specific deletion. These preliminary findings come from unstandardized post-transplant sampling times.

Generated by immunoSEQ multiplex PCR, the TCRdb table keeps only in-frame clones and is missing some. The sample holds about 70,000 clones, under 90% seen once. Comment on this clone: Its matching antigen is unknown.

Germline V lookup: CDR1 MDHEN, CDR2 SYDVKM. There are 14 residues in the CDR3. Trimming removed 5 bases at V and 2 bases at J, with 13 bases between. Thawed unstimulated PBMCs were FACS-sorted by CD3, CD4 and CD8 into two populations. The sequencing here drew on CD4+ T cells from blood, taken 12 months after liver transplant. This clonotype originated in a human patient who received a liver transplant. Some T cells may have originated in the graft donor. This chain joins TRBV28 and TRBJ2-7, with D maybe TRBD1 (6 bases). CDR3: CASSAPGATYEQYF. The CDR3, as DNA: TGTGCCAGCAGTGCACCAGGGGCTACCTACGAGCAGTACTTC.